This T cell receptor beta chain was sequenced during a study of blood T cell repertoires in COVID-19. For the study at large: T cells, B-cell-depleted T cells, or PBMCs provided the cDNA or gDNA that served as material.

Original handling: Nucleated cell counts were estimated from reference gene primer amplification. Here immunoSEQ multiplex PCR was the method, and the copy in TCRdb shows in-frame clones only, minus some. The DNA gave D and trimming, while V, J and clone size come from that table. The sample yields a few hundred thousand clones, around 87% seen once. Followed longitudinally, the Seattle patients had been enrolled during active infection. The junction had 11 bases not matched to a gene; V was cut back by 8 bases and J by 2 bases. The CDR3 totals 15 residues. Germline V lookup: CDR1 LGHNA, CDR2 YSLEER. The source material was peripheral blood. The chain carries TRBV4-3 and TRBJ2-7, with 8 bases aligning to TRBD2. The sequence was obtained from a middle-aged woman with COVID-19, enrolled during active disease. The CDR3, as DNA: TGCGCCAGCTCCCTCCAGCGGGAGTTCCCCTACGAGCAGTACTTC. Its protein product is CASSLQREFPYEQYF.